This T cell receptor (beta chain) was retrieved from a study of T cell responses to AZD1222 COVID-19 vaccine. Regarding the study as a whole: Once two AZD1222 doses were given, Spike-specific TCR breadth and depth went up. Females made up more of the donors, who were largely white British, and clonal diversity may have come out too low. Baseline serostatus was positive in only five to seven AZD1222 recipients.

A note on this clone: Its antigen is undetermined.

The CDR3 has 15 residues. TCRdb's table, derived via immunoSEQ multiplex PCR, lists solely in-frame clones and lacks some. The sample comprises 180,000 or so clones, 91% of which are singletons, and under 2% rests with the top ten. This clonotype was sampled from an adult who received the AZD1222 COVID-19 vaccine. The sample was peripheral blood, taken 28 days after the second AZD1222 dose. The chain carries TRBV21-1 and TRBJ2-7; the D call in the table, TRBD1, was not verified against the DNA. TRBV21-1 is described as a pseudogene. CDR3 DNA: TGTGCCAGCAGCAATAGAGGGACAGACTCCTACGAGCAGTACTTC. This encodes CASSNRGTDSYEQYF.